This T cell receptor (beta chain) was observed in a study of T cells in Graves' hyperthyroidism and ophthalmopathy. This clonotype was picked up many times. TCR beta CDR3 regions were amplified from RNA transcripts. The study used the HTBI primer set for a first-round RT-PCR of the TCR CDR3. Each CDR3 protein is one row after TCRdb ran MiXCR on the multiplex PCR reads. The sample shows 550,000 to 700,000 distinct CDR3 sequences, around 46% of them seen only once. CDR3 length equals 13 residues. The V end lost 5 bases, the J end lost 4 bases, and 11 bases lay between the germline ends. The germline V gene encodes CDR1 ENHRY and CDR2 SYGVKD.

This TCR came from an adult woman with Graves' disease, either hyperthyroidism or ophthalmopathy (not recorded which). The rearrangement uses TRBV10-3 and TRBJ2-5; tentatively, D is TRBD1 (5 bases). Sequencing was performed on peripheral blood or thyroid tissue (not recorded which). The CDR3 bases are TGTGCCATCAGTTCCCGTAGGGGAGAGACCCAGTACTTC. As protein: CAISSRRGETQYF.